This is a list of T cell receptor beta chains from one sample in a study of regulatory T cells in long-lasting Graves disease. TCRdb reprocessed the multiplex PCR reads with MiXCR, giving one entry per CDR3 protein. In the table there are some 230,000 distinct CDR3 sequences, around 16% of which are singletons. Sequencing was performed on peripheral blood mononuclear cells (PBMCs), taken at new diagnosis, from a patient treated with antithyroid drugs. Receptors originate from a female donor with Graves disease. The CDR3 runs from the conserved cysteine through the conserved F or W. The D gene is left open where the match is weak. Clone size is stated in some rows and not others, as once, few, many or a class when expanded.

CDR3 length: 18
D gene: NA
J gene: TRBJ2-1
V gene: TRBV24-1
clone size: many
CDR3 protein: CATSDSIPGTISYNEQFF
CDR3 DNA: TGTGCCACCAGTGATTCCATTCCCGGGACGATCTCCTACAATGAGCAGTTCTTC

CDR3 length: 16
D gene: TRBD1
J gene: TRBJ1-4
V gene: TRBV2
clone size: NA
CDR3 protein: CASSTDRAATNEKLFF
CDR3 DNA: TGTGCCAGCAGTACGGACAGGGCTGCAACTAATGAAAAACTGTTTTTT

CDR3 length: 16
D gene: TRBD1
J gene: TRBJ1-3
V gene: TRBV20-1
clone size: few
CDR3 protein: CSAREGQGGSGNTIYF
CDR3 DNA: TGCAGTGCTAGAGAGGGACAGGGCGGCTCTGGAAACACCATATATTTT

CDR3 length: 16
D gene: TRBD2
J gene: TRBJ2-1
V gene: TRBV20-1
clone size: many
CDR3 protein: CSAPTAGTSRHNEQFF
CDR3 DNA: TGCAGTGCCCCTACGGCCGGGACTAGCCGGCACAATGAGCAGTTCTTC

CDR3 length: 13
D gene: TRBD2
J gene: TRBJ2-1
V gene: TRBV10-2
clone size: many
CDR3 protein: CASVLAGANEQFF
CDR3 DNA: TGCGCCAGCGTACTAGCGGGAGCCAATGAGCAGTTCTTC

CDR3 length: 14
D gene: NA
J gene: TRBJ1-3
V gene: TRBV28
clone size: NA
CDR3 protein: CASSLTRQGNTTYF
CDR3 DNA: TGTGCCAGCAGTCTGACCCGTCAGGGGAACACCACATATTTT

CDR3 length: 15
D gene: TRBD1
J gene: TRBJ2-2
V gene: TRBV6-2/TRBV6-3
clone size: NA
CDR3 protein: CASSYSGTVTGELVF
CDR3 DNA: TGTGCCAGCAGTTACTCGGGGACAGTCACCGGGGAGCTGGTTTTT

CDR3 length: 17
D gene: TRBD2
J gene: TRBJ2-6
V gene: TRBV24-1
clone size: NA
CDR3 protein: CATGGLAGDSGANVLTF
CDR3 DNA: TGTGCCACGGGGGGACTAGCGGGAGACTCTGGGGCCAACGTCCTGACTTTC

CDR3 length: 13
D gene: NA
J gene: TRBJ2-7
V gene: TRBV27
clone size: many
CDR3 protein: CASRSLTTYEQYF
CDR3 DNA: TGTGCCAGCAGGTCCCTGACTACCTACGAGCAGTACTTC

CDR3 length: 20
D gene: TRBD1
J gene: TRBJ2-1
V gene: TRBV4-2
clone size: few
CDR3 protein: CASSQTGTGGLAGSYNEQFF
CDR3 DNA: TGTGCCAGCAGCCAAACCGGGACAGGGGGACTAGCTGGCTCCTACAATGAGCAGTTCTTC

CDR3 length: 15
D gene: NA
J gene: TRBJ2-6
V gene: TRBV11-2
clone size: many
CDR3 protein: CASSWTGAGANVLTF
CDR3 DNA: TGTGCCAGCAGCTGGACGGGGGCTGGGGCCAACGTCCTGACTTTC

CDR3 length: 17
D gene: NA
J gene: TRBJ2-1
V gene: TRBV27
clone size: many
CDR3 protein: CASSLLRGRLNYNEQFF
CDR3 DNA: TGTGCCAGCAGTTTATTGAGGGGACGTCTAAACTACAATGAGCAGTTCTTC

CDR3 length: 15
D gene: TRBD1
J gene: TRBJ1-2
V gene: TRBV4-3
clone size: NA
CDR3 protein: CASSQRTGANYGYTF
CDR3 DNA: TGCGCCAGCAGCCAACGGACAGGAGCTAACTATGGCTACACCTTC

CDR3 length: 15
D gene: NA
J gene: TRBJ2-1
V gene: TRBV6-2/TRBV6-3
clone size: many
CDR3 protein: CASRRLGGSYNEQFF
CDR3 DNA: TGTGCCAGCAGGCGACTAGGGGGCTCCTACAATGAGCAGTTCTTC

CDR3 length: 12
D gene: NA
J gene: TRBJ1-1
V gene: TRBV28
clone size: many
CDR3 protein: CATRDLNTEAFF
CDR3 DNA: TGTGCCACCAGGGACCTGAACACTGAAGCTTTCTTT

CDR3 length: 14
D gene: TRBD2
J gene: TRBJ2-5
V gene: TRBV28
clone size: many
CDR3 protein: CASRGWLAGETQYF
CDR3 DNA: TGTGCCAGCAGGGGCTGGCTAGCGGGTGAGACCCAGTACTTC